This T cell receptor beta chain is from a study of OX40 agonist ivuxolimab in advanced cancers. Only in-frame clones appear in the TCRdb table, and some are missing; sequencing was by immunoSEQ multiplex PCR. The data show tens of thousands of clones, with 91% seen just once and 2.3% held by the top ten. After removal of 0 bases from V and 3 bases from J, the junction contained 5 bases not matched to a gene. The CDR3 covers 16 residues. Germline V gene sequence: CDR1 LNHNV, CDR2 YYDKDF (reference sequence). The clonotype was recovered from an adult with an advanced solid tumor such as melanoma, head and neck, liver or kidney cancer. The material sequenced was CD4+ or CD8+ T cells sorted from blood, taken in a trial of the OX40 agonist ivuxolimab. This chain joins TRBV15 and TRBJ1-3; the match to TRBD1 covers 7 bases. The CDR3 region has the DNA TGTGCCACCAGCAGAGATCGGACAGGCGGTGGAAACACCATATATTTT. Its protein product is CATSRDRTGGGNTIYF.